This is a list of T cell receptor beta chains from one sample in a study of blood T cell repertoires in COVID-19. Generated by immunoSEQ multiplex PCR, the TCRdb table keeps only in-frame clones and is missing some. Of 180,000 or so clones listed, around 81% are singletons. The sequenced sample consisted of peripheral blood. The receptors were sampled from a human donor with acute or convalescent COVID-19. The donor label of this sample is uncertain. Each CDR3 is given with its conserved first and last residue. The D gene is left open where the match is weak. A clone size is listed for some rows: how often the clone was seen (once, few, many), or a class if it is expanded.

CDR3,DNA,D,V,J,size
CAWLRSSYNEQFF,TGTGCCTGGCTTAGGAGCTCCTACAATGAGCAGTTCTTC,-,TRBV30,TRBJ2-1,-
CASSSPASGSPDTQYF,TGTGCCAGCAGTTCTCCCGCTAGCGGGAGCCCAGATACGCAGTATTTT,TRBD2,TRBV28,TRBJ2-3,-
CASTKGLAGGLIYEQFF,TGTGCCAGCACCAAGGGACTAGCGGGAGGGCTTATCTATGAGCAGTTCTTC,TRBD2,TRBV5-4,TRBJ2-1,-
CASSWRLGGGASTDTQYF,TGTGCCAGCAGCTGGCGACTGGGCGGGGGAGCTAGCACAGATACGCAGTATTTT,TRBD2,TRBV5-4,TRBJ2-3,-
CASSIGRAGGFQETQYF,TGTGCCAGTAGTATTGGGAGAGCGGGGGGCTTCCAAGAGACCCAGTACTTC,TRBD2,TRBV19,TRBJ2-5,once
CASSSNLGGGYTF,TGTGCCAGCAGCTCGAATCTGGGAGGTGGCTACACCTTC,-,TRBV11-2,TRBJ1-2,-
CASSESGESGEQYF,TGCGCCAGCAGTGAGTCCGGGGAGAGCGGGGAGCAGTACTTC,-,TRBV10-1,TRBJ2-7,-
CASSSSRLGGETQYF,TGTGCCAGCAGCTCATCGCGACTGGGTGGGGAGACCCAGTACTTC,-,TRBV7-7,TRBJ2-5,-
CATSRITGDLTGTQYF,TGTGCCACCAGCAGGATCACAGGGGACCTGACGGGGACCCAGTACTTC,TRBD1,TRBV15,TRBJ2-5,-
CAWSVSPGDNYGYTF,TGTGCCTGGAGTGTATCCCCGGGGGATAACTATGGCTACACCTTC,-,TRBV30,TRBJ1-2,once